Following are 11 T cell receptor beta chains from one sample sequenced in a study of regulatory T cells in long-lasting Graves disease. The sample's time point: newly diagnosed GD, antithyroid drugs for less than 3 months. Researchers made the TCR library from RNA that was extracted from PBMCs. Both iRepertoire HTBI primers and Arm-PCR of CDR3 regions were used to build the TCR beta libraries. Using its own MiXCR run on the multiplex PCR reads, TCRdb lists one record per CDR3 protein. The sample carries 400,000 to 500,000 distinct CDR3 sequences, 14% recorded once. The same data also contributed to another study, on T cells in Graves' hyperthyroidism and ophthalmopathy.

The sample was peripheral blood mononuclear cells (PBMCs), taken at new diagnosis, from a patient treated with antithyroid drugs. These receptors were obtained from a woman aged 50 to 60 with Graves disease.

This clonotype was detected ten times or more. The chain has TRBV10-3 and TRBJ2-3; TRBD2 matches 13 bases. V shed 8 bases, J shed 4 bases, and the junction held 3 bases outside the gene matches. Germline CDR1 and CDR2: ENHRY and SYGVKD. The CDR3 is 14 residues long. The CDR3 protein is CAIGLAGAPDTQYF. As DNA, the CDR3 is TGTGCCATCGGACTAGCGGGAGCCCCAGATACGCAGTATTTT.

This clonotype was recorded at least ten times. This CDR3 is CASSEPGTRDFWVYNEQFF. The CDR3 nucleotides read TGTGCCAGCAGTGAACCCGGGACTAGAGATTTTTGGGTTTACAATGAGCAGTTCTTC. V usage is TRBV6-1 and J usage is TRBJ2-1, with 8 nucleotides matching TRBD2. The V gene's germline CDR1 is MNHNS and CDR2 SASEGT. J lost 4 bases, V lost 2 bases, and 16 bases had no gene match. CDR3 length: 19 amino acids.

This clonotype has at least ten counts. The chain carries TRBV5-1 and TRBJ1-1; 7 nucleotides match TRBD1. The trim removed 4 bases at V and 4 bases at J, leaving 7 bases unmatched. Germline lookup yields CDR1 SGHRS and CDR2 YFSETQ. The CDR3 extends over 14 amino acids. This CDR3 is CASSLTPGGTEAFF. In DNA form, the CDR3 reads TGCGCCAGCAGCCTAACCCCAGGGGGCACTGAAGCTTTCTTT.

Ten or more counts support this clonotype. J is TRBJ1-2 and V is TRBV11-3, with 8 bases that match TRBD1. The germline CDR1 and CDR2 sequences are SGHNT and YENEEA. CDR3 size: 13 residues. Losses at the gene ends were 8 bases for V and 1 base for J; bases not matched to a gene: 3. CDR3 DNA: TGTGCCAGCTGGACAGGGAATAACTATGGCTACACCTTC. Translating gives CASWTGNNYGYTF.

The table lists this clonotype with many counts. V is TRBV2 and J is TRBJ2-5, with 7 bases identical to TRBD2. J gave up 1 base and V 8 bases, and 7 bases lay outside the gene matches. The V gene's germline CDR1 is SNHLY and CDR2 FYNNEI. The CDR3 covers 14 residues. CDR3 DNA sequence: TGTGCCAGCCTGGTAGAGCGGGGCCAAGAGACCCAGTACTTC. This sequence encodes CASLVERGQETQYF. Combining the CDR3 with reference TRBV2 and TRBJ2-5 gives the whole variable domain EPEVTQTPSHQVTQMGQEVILRCVPISNHLYFYWYRQILGQKVEFLVSFYNNEISEKSEIFDDQFSVERPDGSNFTLKIRSTKLEDSAMYFCASLVERGQETQYFGPGTRLLVL.

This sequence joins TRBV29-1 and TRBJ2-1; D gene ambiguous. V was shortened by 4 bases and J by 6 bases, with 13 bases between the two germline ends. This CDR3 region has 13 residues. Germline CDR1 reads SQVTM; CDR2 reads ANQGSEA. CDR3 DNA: TGCAGCGTTGGCTCTGGTTACCTCAATGAGCAGTTCTTC. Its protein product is CSVGSGYLNEQFF.

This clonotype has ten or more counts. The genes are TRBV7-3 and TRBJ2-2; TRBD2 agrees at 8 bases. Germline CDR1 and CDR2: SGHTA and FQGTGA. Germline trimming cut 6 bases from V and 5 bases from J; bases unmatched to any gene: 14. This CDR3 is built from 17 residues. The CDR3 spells CASSNVHAGGGTGELFF. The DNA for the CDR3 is TGTGCCAGCAGTAATGTCCATGCGGGAGGAGGTACCGGGGAGCTGTTTTTT.

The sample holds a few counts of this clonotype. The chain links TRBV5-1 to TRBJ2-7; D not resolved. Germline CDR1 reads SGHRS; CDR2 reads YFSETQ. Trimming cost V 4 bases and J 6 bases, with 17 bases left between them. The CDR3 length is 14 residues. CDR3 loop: CASSPTPSAVEQYF. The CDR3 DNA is TGCGCCAGCAGCCCCACCCCAAGCGCAGTCGAGCAGTACTTC.

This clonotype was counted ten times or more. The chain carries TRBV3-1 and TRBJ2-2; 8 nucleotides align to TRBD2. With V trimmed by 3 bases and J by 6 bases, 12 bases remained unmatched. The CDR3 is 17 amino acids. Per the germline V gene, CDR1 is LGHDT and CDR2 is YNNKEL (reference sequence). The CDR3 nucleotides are TGTGCCAGCAGCCAGGGCGGGGGAGCGGGAGTGGCCGGGGAGCTGTTTTTT. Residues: CASSQGGGAGVAGELFF.

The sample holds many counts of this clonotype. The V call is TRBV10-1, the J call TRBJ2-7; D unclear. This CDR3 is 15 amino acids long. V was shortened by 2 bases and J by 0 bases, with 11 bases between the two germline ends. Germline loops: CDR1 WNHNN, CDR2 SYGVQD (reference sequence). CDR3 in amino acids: CASSEAQLSSYEQYF. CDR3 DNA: TGCGCCAGCAGTGAGGCGCAGCTGAGCTCCTACGAGCAGTACTTC.

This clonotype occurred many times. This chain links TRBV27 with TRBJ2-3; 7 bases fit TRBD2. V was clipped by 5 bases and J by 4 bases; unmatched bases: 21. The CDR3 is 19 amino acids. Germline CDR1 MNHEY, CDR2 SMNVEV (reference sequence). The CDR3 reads CASSPPRLAARREADTQYF. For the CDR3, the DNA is TGTGCCAGCAGTCCGCCTCGCCTAGCGGCGAGGAGAGAGGCAGATACGCAGTATTTT.